Listed here are 9 T cell receptor beta chains from one sample, sequenced in a study of CD8+CD57+ T cells in acquired aplastic anemia. Patients chosen for sequencing had CD8+CD57+ cells that had expanded, as shown by flow cytometry. Profiles of TCR beta VDJ and CDR3 were generated from a genomic DNA template. TCRdb reprocessed the reads via MiXCR and lists one record per CDR3 protein. The sample lists under 350,000 distinct CDR3 sequences; 56% were seen once. Input material: sorted CD4+, CD8+, or CD8+CD57+ T cells (not recorded which) from PBMCs. The receptors stem from a human donor with aplastic anemia.

This chain connects TRBV5-1 to TRBJ2-1; D is ambiguous. The CDR3 runs 14 residues. The ends were cut back, 0 bases at V and 1 base at J, with 5 bases in the middle. Germline loops: CDR1 SGHRS, CDR2 YFSETQ. The CDR3 region is CASSLAVSYNEQFF. Written as DNA, the CDR3 is TGCGCCAGCAGCTTGGCGGTTTCCTACAATGAGCAGTTCTTC.

A word on this clonotype: Since no conserved phenylalanine or tryptophan closes the CDR3, a read error is the likely cause. J is TRBJ1-1 and V is TRBV2; D not resolved. The CDR3 has 16 amino acids. Trimming removed 1 base at V and 1 base at J, with 13 bases between. Germline V gene sequence: CDR1 SNHLY, CDR2 FYNNEI. The DNA of the CDR3 is TGTGCCAGCAGTGAAGGGCGGAGCGGAGAGAACACTGAAGCTTTCTCT. Translating it yields CASSEGRSGENTEAFS.

The V call is TRBV10-3, the J call TRBJ1-2; D is undetermined. CDR3 length: 13 residues. CDR1 is ENHRY and CDR2 is SYGVKD in the germline V gene. Trimming pared 6 bases from V and 8 bases from J, leaving 16 bases between. CDR3 bases: TGTGCCATCAGCAGCGGTCCTGAAGGGGGCTACACCTTC. It translates to CAISSGPEGGYTF.

This clonotype came up once. In DNA, the CDR3 is TGTGCCACCCAAGGGGGCGAGTACTATGGCTACACCTTC. Its protein is CATQGGEYYGYTF. V is TRBV5-6 and J is TRBJ1-2; TRBD1 matches 7 bases. V was clipped by 9 bases and J by 3 bases; unmatched bases: 8. This CDR3 spans 13 amino acids. Per the germline V gene, CDR1 is SGHDT and CDR2 is YYEEEE.

The chain is built from TRBV12-3 or TRBV12-4 and TRBJ1-1, with 7 bases identical to TRBD1. With V trimmed by 5 bases and J by 3 bases, 15 bases remained unmatched. The CDR3 runs to 17 residues. The DNA for the CDR3 is TGTGCCAGCAGTGGGGACAGCAGGAGGGCAAAGGACACTGAAGCTTTCTTT. Translated: CASSGDSRRAKDTEAFF.

The chain carries TRBV2 and TRBJ2-1; D might be TRBD2 (6 bases). The CDR3 is 15 amino acids. With 6 bases removed from V and 8 bases from J, the gap between germline ends came to 20 bases. Germline lookup yields CDR1 SNHLY and CDR2 FYNNEI. CDR3 bases: TGTGCCAGCAGGGCCCGACTAGAAACGGGCGATGAGCAGTTCTTC. Its translation is CASRARLETGDEQFF. Supplemented by reference TRBV2 and TRBJ2-1, the full variable domain reads EPEVTQTPSHQVTQMGQEVILRCVPISNHLYFYWYRQILGQKVEFLVSFYNNEISEKSEIFDDQFSVERPDGSNFTLKIRSTKLEDSAMYFCASRARLETGDEQFFGPGTRLTVL.

This clonotype has ten or more counts. The J gene is TRBJ2-1, the V gene TRBV29-1; 9 positions match TRBD2. This CDR3 comprises 14 residues. Germline values: CDR1 SQVTM, CDR2 ANQGSEA. V lost 3 bases and J lost 12; bases outside the gene matches: 12. The CDR3 here is CSVEAGGLRGAQFF. Here the CDR3 DNA reads TGCAGCGTTGAGGCGGGAGGGCTCCGAGGCGCGCAGTTCTTC.

The rearrangement uses TRBV2 and TRBJ2-5; 10 nucleotides align to TRBD2. CDR1 is SNHLY, CDR2 FYNNEI, per germline. J gave up 7 bases and V 6 bases, and 14 bases lay outside the gene matches. CDR3 size: 16 residues. CDR3 DNA: TGTGCCAGCAGCCAAGATTCAAGCGGGGGGGGGGGGACCCAGTACTTC. It is translated as CASSQDSSGGGGTQYF.

The genes are TRBV30 and TRBJ2-1; possibly TRBD2 for D (5 bases). Trimming shortened V by 1 base and J by 10 bases, and 17 bases separated the two germline ends. Germline CDR1 and CDR2: GTSNPN and SVGIG (reference sequence). This CDR3 comprises 14 residues. The CDR3 DNA reads as TGTGCCTGGAGTGCCACAGTGGCCTCGGGGGAGCAGTTCTTC. This encodes CAWSATVASGEQFF.